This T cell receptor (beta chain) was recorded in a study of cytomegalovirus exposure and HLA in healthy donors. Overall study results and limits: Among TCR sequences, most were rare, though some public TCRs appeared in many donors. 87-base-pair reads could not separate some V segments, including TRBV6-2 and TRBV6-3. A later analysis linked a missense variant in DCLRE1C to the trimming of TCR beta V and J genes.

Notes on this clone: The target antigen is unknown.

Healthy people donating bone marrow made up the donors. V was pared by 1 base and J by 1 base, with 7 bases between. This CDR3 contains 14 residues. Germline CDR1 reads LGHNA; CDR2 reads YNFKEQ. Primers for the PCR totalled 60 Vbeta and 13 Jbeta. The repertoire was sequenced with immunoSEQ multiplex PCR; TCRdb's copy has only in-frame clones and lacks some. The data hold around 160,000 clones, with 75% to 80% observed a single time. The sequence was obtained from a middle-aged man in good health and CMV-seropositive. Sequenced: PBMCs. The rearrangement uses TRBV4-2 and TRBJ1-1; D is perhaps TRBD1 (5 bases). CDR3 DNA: TGTGCCAGCAGCCAAGGACAGCCGAACACTGAAGCTTTCTTT. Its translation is CASSQGQPNTEAFF.